This T cell receptor beta chain was observed in a study of identical twins (dated by TCRdb to about 2016). General notes on the study: TCR alpha and beta repertoires from monozygotic twins, unrelated adults of various ages and cord blood were deep-sequenced to test whether fetal clonotypes persist. Replicate twin experiments were performed at different times using different library preparation protocols to rule out contamination. What the research found in general, with its limitations: Out-of-frame TCR alpha sharing in monozygotic twins was systematically underestimated by recombination models, whereas sharing between unrelated individuals was in agreement with the recombination models. Compared with coincidental sharing between unrelated individuals, out-of-frame TCR alpha sequences shared between twins showed an excess of sequences with low generation probability. Zero-insertion analyses could be partly confounded by invariant T cells such as MAIT and iNKT, although diverse VJ usage argued against such confounding for most clonotypes. Because the same donors could not be followed over many years, the conclusions relied on cross-sectional statistical analysis. The excess sharing between twins in beta out-of-frame sequences was weaker because fewer shared sequences reduced the signal-to-noise ratio. Fewer insertions were carried by abundant cord blood beta clonotypes, a similar but weaker trend appeared in young adult naive repertoires, and no such trend appeared in memory repertoires.

This clonotype was observed a handful of times. Its antigen remains unidentified. Base qualities are not at hand, and no much larger clone is one base apart. Every donor was a healthy Caucasian. Three pairs of female monozygotic twins, all aged roughly 18 to 29 years, made up the twin cohort. Peripheral blood mononuclear cells were used as the source from which RNA for TCR libraries was isolated. Preparation of the library involved 5' RACE. Sequencing was carried out with an Illumina HiSeq 2000. A universal primer binding site was added through template switching, and the final cDNA carried a unique molecular identifier so that TCR cDNA molecules could be counted accurately. Specific primers in the conserved constant-segment region were used to synthesize first-strand cDNA for the TCR alpha and beta chains. Each cDNA library was double barcoded, with a SMART-Mk sample barcode plus Illumina barcodes, to control for contamination. Two successive PCR steps introduced TruSeq adapter sequences along with Illumina sample barcodes. The TCR alpha and beta cDNA libraries were sequenced on the Illumina HiSeq platform using custom primers. In the source study's methods: MiGEC processed the raw reads to extract unique molecular identifiers, while MiXCR was used to determine the CDR3 positions. Recombination models were inferred per individual with the repgenHMM and IGoR tools using an EM algorithm. The analysis of shared clonotypes was done with the tcR package in R, with sharing normalized by the product of cloneset sizes. Out-of-frame nonproductive sequences were analyzed to study raw recombination free of thymic and clonal selection effects. TCRdb reprocessing: public reads trimmed at Q25 with fastp, clones called with MiXCR, in-frame beta chains kept. Entries that share a CDR3 protein sequence are merged under the most common genes and DNA. TCRdb, not the authors, supplied the V and J calls. This sample lists 700,000 or so distinct CDR3 sequences; 8.5% to 9% were detected once. Jointly, the top ten make up around 0.98% of the sample.

Taken from cysteine to phenylalanine, the CDR3 has 17 residues. Kept here is only the CDR3 DNA, which spans 51 bases and is read in frame from base 1. This same sample was also part of a study on yellow fever vaccine responses in identical twins. Drawing on the second study: According to the authors, in identical twins the way T cells responded to vaccination appeared partly convergent and partly personalized. The study precisely tracked vaccine-responding T cell clones in identical twins.

Source material: PBMCs. This TCR was sampled from a woman under 30 in good health. The sequence joins TRBV21-1 to TRBJ2-3; the table gives TRBD2 as D, unverified against the DNA. TRBV21-1 counts as a pseudogene. The DNA reads as follows: TGTGCCAGCAGCAAAGAAAGACTCCCGGCTGAGACAGATACGCAGTATTTT. It is translated as CASSKERLPAETDTQYF.